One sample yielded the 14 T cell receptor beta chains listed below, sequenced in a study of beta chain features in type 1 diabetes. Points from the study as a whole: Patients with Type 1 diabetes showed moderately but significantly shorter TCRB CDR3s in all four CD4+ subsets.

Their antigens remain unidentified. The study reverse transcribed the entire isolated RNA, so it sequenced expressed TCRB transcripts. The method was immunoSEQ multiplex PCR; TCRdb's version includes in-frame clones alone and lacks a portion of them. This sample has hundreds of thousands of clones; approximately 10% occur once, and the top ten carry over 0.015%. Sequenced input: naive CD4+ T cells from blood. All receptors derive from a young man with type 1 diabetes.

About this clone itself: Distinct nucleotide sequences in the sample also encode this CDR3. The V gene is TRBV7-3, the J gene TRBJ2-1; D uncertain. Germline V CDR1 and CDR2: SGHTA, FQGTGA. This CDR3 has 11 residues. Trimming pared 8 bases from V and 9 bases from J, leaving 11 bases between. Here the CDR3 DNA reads TGTGCCAGCTCTCTAGGTGGTGAGCAGTTCTTC. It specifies CASSLGGEQFF.

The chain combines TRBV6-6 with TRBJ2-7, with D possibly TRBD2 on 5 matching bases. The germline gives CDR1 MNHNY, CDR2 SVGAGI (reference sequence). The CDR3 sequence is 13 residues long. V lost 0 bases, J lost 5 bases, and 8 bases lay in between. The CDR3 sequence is CASSYSEEDEQYF. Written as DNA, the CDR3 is TGTGCCAGCAGTTACTCGGAGGAGGACGAGCAGTACTTC.

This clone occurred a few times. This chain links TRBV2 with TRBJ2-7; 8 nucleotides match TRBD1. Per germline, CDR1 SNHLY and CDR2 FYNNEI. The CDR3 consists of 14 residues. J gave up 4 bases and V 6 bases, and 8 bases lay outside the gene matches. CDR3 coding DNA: TGTGCCAGCAGCACCGGGACAGGCCATTACGAGCAGTACTTC. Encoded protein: CASSTGTGHYEQYF.

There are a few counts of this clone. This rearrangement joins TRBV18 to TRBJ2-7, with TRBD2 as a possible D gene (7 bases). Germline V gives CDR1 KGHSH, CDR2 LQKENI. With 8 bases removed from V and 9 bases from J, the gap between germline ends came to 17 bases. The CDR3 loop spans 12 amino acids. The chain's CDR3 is CASGASGGLQYF. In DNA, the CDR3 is TGTGCCAGCGGCGCTTCGGGGGGCTTGCAGTACTTC.

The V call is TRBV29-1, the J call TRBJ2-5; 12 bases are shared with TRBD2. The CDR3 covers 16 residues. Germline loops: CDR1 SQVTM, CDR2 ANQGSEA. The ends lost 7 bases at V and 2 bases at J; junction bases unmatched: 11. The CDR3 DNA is TGCAGCGCCACTCGTGGACTAGCGGGGATGCAAGAGACCCAGTACTTC. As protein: CSATRGLAGMQETQYF. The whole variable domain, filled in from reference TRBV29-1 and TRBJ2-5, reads SAVISQKPSRDICQRGTSLTIQCQVDSQVTMMFWYRQQPGQSLTLIATANQGSEATYESGFVIDKFPISRPNLTFSTLTVSNMSPEDSSIYLCSATRGLAGMQETQYFGPGTRLLVL.

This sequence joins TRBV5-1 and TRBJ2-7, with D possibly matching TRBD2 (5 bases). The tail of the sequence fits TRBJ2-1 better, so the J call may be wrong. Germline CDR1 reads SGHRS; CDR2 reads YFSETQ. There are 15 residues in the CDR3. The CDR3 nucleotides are TGCGCCAGCAGCTTGGTAGCGTCCTCCCCGAATGAGCAGTTCTTC. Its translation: CASSLVASSPNEQFF.

CDR3: CASSLRALGRGEHNEQFF. CDR3 nucleotides: TGTGCCAGCAGTCTCCGAGCCTTGGGGCGGGGTGAACACAATGAGCAGTTCTTC. The V call is TRBV7-2, the J call TRBJ2-1; D is perhaps TRBD2 (6 bases). This CDR3 has 18 residues. Germline V gene data show CDR1 as SGHTA and CDR2 as FQGNSA. Trimming pared 6 bases from V and 5 bases from J, leaving 26 bases between.

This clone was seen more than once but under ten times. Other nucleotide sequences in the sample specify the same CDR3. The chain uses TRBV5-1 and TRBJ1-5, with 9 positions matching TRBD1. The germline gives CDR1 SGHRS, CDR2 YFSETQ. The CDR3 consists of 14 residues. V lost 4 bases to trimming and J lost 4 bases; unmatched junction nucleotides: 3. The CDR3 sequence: CASSPGQGNQPQHF. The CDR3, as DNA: TGCGCCAGCAGCCCCGGACAGGGGAATCAGCCCCAGCATTTT.

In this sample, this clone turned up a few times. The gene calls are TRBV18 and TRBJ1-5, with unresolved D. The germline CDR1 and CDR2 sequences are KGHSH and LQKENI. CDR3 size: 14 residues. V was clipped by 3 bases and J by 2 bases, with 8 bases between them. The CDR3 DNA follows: TGTGCCAGCTCACCTGCCACGGGCAATCAGCCCCAGCATTTT. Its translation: CASSPATGNQPQHF.

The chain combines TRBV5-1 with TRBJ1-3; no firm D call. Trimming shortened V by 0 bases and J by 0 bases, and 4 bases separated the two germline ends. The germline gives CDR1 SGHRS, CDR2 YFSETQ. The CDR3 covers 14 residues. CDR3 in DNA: TGCGCCAGCAGCTTGGAGAGCTCTGGAAACACCATATATTTT. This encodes CASSLESSGNTIYF.

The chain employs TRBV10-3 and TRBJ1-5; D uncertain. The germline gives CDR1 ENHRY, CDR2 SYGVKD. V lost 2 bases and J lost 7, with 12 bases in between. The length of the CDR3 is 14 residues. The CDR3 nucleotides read TGTGCCATCAGTGAGGGAAGGGAGGGACAGCCCCAGCATTTT. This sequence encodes CAISEGREGQPQHF.

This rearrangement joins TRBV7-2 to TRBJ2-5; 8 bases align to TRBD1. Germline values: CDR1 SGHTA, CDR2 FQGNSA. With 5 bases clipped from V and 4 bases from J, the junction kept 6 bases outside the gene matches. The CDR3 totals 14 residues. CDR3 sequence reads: CASSQGDRRETQYF. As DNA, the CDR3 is TGTGCCAGCAGCCAGGGGGACAGGCGAGAGACCCAGTACTTC.

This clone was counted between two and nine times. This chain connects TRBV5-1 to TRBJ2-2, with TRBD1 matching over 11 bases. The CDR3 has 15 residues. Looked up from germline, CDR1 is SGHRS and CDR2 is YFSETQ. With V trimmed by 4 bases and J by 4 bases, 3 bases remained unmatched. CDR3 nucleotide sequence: TGCGCCAGCAGCAGGACAGGGGGCGGCACCGGGGAGCTGTTTTTT. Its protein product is CASSRTGGGTGELFF.

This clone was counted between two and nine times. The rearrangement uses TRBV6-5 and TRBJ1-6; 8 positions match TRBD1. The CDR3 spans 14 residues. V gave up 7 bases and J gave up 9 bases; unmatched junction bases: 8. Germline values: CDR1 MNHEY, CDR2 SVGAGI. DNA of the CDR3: TGTGCCAGCACCTTCGGACAGGGAATTTCACCCCTCCACTTT. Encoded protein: CASTFGQGISPLHF.